The next 24 T cell receptor beta chains were all read from a single sample in a study of cytomegalovirus exposure and HLA in healthy donors. The PCR ran on 60 Vbeta and 13 Jbeta primers. Using immunoSEQ multiplex PCR, the repertoire was profiled, and TCRdb retains in-frame clones only, with some absent. The table has roughly 160,000 clones, more than 65% seen once. Material for sequencing was PBMCs. The receptors were sampled from a man under 40 in good health and CMV-seronegative.

This chain joins TRBV2 and TRBJ1-1; a possible D gene is TRBD1 (5 bases). The ends were cut back, 6 bases at V and 1 base at J, with 9 bases in the middle. The CDR3 has 13 amino acids. From germline, CDR1 is SNHLY and CDR2 FYNNEI. DNA for the CDR3: TGTGCCAGCAGGGCCGACAGGAACACTGAAGCTTTCTTT. Its translation: CASRADRNTEAFF. Full variable domain (remainder filled in from reference TRBV2 and TRBJ1-1): EPEVTQTPSHQVTQMGQEVILRCVPISNHLYFYWYRQILGQKVEFLVSFYNNEISEKSEIFDDQFSVERPDGSNFTLKIRSTKLEDSAMYFCASRADRNTEAFFGQGTRLTVV.

V is TRBV10-3 and J is TRBJ1-6; 9 nucleotides agree with TRBD1. The CDR3 is 13 residues long. The germline CDR1 and CDR2 sequences are ENHRY and SYGVKD. J lost 7 bases, V lost 10 bases, and 5 bases had no gene match. In nucleotides, the CDR3 is TGTGCCAATTCCGGGACAGGGAATTCACCCCTCCACTTT. Residues: CANSGTGNSPLHF.

This rearrangement joins TRBV29-1 to TRBJ1-2; perhaps TRBD1 as D (6 bases). The germline CDR1 and CDR2 sequences are SQVTM and ANQGSEA. V was cut by 6 bases and J by 11 bases, with 16 bases left in between. CDR3 length equals 11 residues. CDR3 bases: TGCAGCGTGGAATGGGACAAGGATTACACCTTC. Protein: CSVEWDKDYTF. The entire variable domain, with the rest obtained from reference TRBV29-1 and TRBJ1-2, is as follows: SAVISQKPSRDICQRGTSLTIQCQVDSQVTMMFWYRQQPGQSLTLIATANQGSEATYESGFVIDKFPISRPNLTFSTLTVSNMSPEDSSIYLCSVEWDKDYTFGSGTRLTVV.

This chain links TRBV11-2 with TRBJ1-4; D is unresolved. CDR1 is SGHAT, CDR2 FQNNGV, per germline. The CDR3 spans 14 residues. V was shortened by 4 bases and J by 3 bases, with 9 bases between the two germline ends. CDR3: CASSSGRANEKLFF. The DNA of the CDR3 is TGTGCCAGCAGCTCCGGGAGGGCTAATGAAAAACTGTTTTTT.

The CDR3 region is CASSRTSSSYEQYF. The DNA for the CDR3 is TGTGCCAGCAGCCGGACTTCGAGCTCCTACGAGCAGTACTTC. V and J are TRBV7-2 and TRBJ2-5; TRBD2 might be the D (5 bases). The DNA end is a closer match to TRBJ2-7, so the J assignment may be wrong. There are 14 residues in the CDR3. The germline gives CDR1 SGHTA, CDR2 FQGNSA.

This chain uses TRBV14 with TRBJ2-7, with a weak D call TRBD2 (5 bases). CDR3 size: 14 residues. Trimming removed 0 bases from V and 6 bases from J, with 12 bases in between. Germline-derived CDR1 and CDR2 are SGHDN and FVKESK. The CDR3 nucleotides read TGTGCCAGCAGCCAAGAAGGGAGTTGGCGCGAGCAGTACTTC. Translating it yields CASSQEGSWREQYF. The whole variable domain, remainder taken from reference TRBV14 and TRBJ2-7, is EAGVTQFPSHSVIEKGQTVTLRCDPISGHDNLYWYRRVMGKEIKFLLHFVKESKQDESGMPNNRFLAERTGGTYSTLKVQPAELEDSGVYFCASSQEGSWREQYFGPGTRLTVT.

The genes are TRBV29-1 and TRBJ2-4; D unclear. The CDR3 length is 13 residues. Per the germline V gene, CDR1 is SQVTM and CDR2 is ANQGSEA. Trimming pared 0 bases from V and 3 bases from J, leaving 6 bases between. CDR3 amino acids: CSVEDFSKNIQYF. In nucleotides, the CDR3 is TGCAGCGTTGAAGATTTTAGCAAAAACATTCAGTACTTC.

The sample holds one count of this clone. CDR3 in DNA: TGCGCCAGCAGCCCAAGACTAGCGGGGGGGCTTATGGGCGAGCAGTACTTC. This gives the protein CASSPRLAGGLMGEQYF. The chain couples TRBV4-1 to TRBJ2-7; TRBD2 aligns across 14 bases. The junction had 11 bases not matched to a gene; V was cut back by 4 bases and J by 6 bases. Per the germline V gene, CDR1 is MGHRA and CDR2 is YSYEKL. The CDR3 covers 17 residues.

The J gene is TRBJ1-2, the V gene TRBV13; 10 positions agree with TRBD1. This CDR3 region has 13 residues. V lost 6 bases and J lost 7; bases outside the gene matches: 5. The germline gives CDR1 PRHDT, CDR2 FYEKMQ (reference sequence). As DNA, the CDR3 is TGTGCCAGCAGAGAGACAGGGGGCCGTGGCTACACCTTC. This translates into CASRETGGRGYTF.

The chain uses TRBV7-9 and TRBJ1-2; D is ambiguous. This CDR3 comprises 12 residues. Germline V gene data show CDR1 as SEHNR and CDR2 as FQNEAQ (reference sequence). Between the trimmed V and J ends, which lost 4 bases and 5 bases, there was a span of 8 bases. CDR3 protein: CASSSDNYGYTF. The CDR3 nucleotides read TGTGCCAGCAGCTCCGACAATTATGGCTACACCTTC. The full variable domain, with the rest looked up from reference TRBV7-9 and TRBJ1-2, is DTGVSQNPRHKITKRGQNVTFRCDPISEHNRLYWYRQTLGQGPEFLTYFQNEAQLEKSRLLSDRFSAERPKGSFSTLEIQRTEQGDSAMYLCASSSDNYGYTFGSGTRLTVV.

The chain combines TRBV10-3 with TRBJ2-1, with TRBD2 matching over 12 bases. The CDR3 has 16 residues. Germline V gene sequence: CDR1 ENHRY, CDR2 SYGVKD. V lost 6 bases to trimming and J lost 7 bases; unmatched junction nucleotides: 10. CDR3 nucleotide sequence: TGTGCCATCAGGCCGACTAGCGGGAGCTCACTGAATGAGCAGTTCTTC. This translates into CAIRPTSGSSLNEQFF.

V is TRBV30 and J is TRBJ1-6; no definite D call. Trimming stripped 0 bases from V and 7 bases from J, with 10 bases between. The CDR3 is 14 residues long. Germline V CDR1 and CDR2: GTSNPN, SVGIG (reference sequence). The DNA of the CDR3 is TGTGCCTGGAGTGTAATGGCCAGAAATTCACCCCTCCACTTT. This encodes CAWSVMARNSPLHF.

A few counts support this clone. The chain couples TRBV10-3 to TRBJ2-7; 7 bases align to TRBD1. The germline gives CDR1 ENHRY, CDR2 SYGVKD. The length of the CDR3 is 14 residues. The J segment lost 2 bases and the V segment lost 1 base, leaving 2 bases of the junction unmatched. CDR3 sequence reads: CAISELGGPYEQYF. The CDR3 DNA sequence: TGTGCCATCAGTGAGTTAGGGGGCCCCTACGAGCAGTACTTC.

V and J are TRBV5-6 and TRBJ1-4; 11 nucleotides align to TRBD1. Losses at the gene ends were 3 bases for V and 11 bases for J; bases not matched to a gene: 12. This CDR3 spans 16 amino acids. Germline values: CDR1 SGHDT, CDR2 YYEEEE. The DNA of the CDR3 is TGTGCCAGCAGCTCCATCAACCGGGGGACAGGGGGGAAACTGTTTTTT. It specifies CASSSINRGTGGKLFF.

The V gene is TRBV27, the J gene TRBJ2-7; the match to TRBD2 covers 9 bases. The V segment lost 0 bases and the J segment 3 bases; nucleotides outside the gene matches: 3. The CDR3 is 15 amino acids. Germline assignment: CDR1 MNHEY and CDR2 SMNVEV (reference sequence). The CDR3 nucleotides read TGTGCCAGCAGTTTATCTAGCGGGGGCCTCTACGAGCAGTACTTC. Translation gives CASSLSSGGLYEQYF.

The chain is built from TRBV7-9 and TRBJ2-5, with 7 bases aligning to TRBD1. This CDR3 has 11 amino acids. Germline V gene lookup returns CDR1 SEHNR and CDR2 FQNEAQ (reference sequence). Germline trimming cut 5 bases from V and 10 bases from J; bases unmatched to any gene: 4. The CDR3: CASSLQGFQYF. CDR3 DNA sequence: TGTGCCAGCAGCCTACAGGGGTTCCAGTACTTC.

The chain employs TRBV4-1 and TRBJ2-7, with D maybe TRBD2 (6 bases). Between the trimmed V and J ends, which lost 6 bases and 7 bases, there was a span of 19 bases. This CDR3 spans 14 amino acids. The V gene's germline CDR1 is MGHRA and CDR2 YSYEKL. This CDR3 is CASRYVIGRGEQYF. The DNA of the CDR3 is TGCGCCAGCAGATACGTTATAGGGCGGGGTGAGCAGTACTTC.

This chain connects TRBV7-2 to TRBJ2-7; a weak D match, TRBD2 (6 bases). The CDR3 length is 15 residues. Germline-derived CDR1 and CDR2 are SGHTA and FQGNSA. V dropped 5 bases and J dropped 1 base, with 15 bases sitting between them. The CDR3 nucleotides are TGTGCCAGCAGCGAGGGACTTTTAATATCCTACGAGCAGTACTTC. Its protein is CASSEGLLISYEQYF.

The chain has TRBV25-1 and TRBJ2-5; weak D call: TRBD2 (6 bases). V was shortened by 5 bases and J by 4 bases, with 11 bases between the two germline ends. CDR3 length: 13 residues. Germline-derived CDR1 and CDR2 are MGHDK and SYGVNS. The CDR3 region has the DNA TGTGCCAGCAGTCGGAGGGGATCAGAGACCCAGTACTTC. Amino acid sequence: CASSRRGSETQYF.

V is TRBV2 and J is TRBJ1-2; D is uncertain. Germline V gives CDR1 SNHLY, CDR2 FYNNEI. Trimming removed 1 base at V and 5 bases at J, with 8 bases between. The CDR3 totals 13 residues. CDR3 loop: CASSEGFRYGYTF. The CDR3, as DNA: TGTGCCAGCAGTGAAGGGTTTCGGTATGGCTACACCTTC.

The rearrangement uses TRBV14 and TRBJ2-7; TRBD2 aligns across 7 bases. CDR3 length: 12 amino acids. Trimming at V came to 8 bases and at J to 0 bases, leaving 1 base not matched to a gene. CDR1 and CDR2 from the germline V gene are SGHDN and FVKESK. DNA of the CDR3: TGTGCCAGCGGGGAGGGCTCCTACGAGCAGTACTTC. Protein product: CASGEGSYEQYF.

The rearrangement links TRBV7-2 to TRBJ1-1; the match to TRBD1 covers 8 bases. J lost 5 bases, V lost 5 bases, and 10 bases had no gene match. The CDR3 is made up of 15 amino acids. Germline V gene data show CDR1 as SGHTA and CDR2 as FQGNSA. The DNA for the CDR3 is TGTGCCAGCAGCCTTCGAGGTACAGGGGGTACTGAAGCTTTCTTT. This sequence encodes CASSLRGTGGTEAFF.

The V and J genes are TRBV7-9 and TRBJ2-3; 10 bases are shared with TRBD2. The junction had 4 bases not matched to a gene; V was cut back by 2 bases and J by 5 bases. This CDR3 contains 15 residues. Per germline, CDR1 SEHNR and CDR2 FQNEAQ (reference sequence). CDR3 amino acids: CASSLPGLAKDTQYF. As DNA, the CDR3 is TGTGCCAGCAGCTTACCGGGACTAGCGAAAGATACGCAGTATTTT. The full variable domain, rest sourced from reference TRBV7-9 and TRBJ2-3, is DTGVSQNPRHKITKRGQNVTFRCDPISEHNRLYWYRQTLGQGPEFLTYFQNEAQLEKSRLLSDRFSAERPKGSFSTLEIQRTEQGDSAMYLCASSLPGLAKDTQYFGPGTRLTVL.

This rearrangement joins TRBV10-3 to TRBJ2-7; 10 bases align to TRBD2. Germline CDR1 and CDR2: ENHRY and SYGVKD. V trimming: 9 bases; J trimming: 0 bases; junction bases outside the gene matches: 5. The CDR3 loop spans 14 amino acids. CDR3 sequence reads: CAIRLAGDSYEQYF. Written as DNA, the CDR3 is TGTGCCATTCGACTAGCGGGTGACTCCTACGAGCAGTACTTC.